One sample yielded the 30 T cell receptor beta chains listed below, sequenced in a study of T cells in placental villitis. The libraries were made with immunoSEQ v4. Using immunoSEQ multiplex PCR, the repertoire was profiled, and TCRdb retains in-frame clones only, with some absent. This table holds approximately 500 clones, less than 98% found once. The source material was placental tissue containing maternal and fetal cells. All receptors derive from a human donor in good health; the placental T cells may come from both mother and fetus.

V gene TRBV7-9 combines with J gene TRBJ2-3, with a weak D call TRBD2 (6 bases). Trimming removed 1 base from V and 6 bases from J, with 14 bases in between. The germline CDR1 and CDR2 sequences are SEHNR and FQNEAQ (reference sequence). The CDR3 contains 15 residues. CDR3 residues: CASSLVSTRRDTQYF. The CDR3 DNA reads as TGTGCCAGCAGCTTAGTCTCGACTAGACGGGATACGCAGTATTTT.

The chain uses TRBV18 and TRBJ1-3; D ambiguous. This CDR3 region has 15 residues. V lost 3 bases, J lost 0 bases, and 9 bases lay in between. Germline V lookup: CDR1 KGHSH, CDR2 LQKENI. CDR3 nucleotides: TGTGCCAGCTCACCCGACGTAGCCTCTGGAAACACCATATATTTT. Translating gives CASSPDVASGNTIYF.

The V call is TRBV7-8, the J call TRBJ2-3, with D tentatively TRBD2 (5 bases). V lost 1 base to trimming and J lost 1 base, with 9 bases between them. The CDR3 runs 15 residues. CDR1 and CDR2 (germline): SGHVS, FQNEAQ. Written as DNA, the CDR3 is TGTGCCAGCAGCTTAGGAGTTAGCGGCACAGATACGCAGTATTTT. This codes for CASSLGVSGTDTQYF.

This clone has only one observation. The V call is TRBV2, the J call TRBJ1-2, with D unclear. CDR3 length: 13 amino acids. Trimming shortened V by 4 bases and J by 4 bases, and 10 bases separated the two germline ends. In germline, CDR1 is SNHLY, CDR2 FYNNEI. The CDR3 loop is CASSASGLYGYTF. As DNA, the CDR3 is TGTGCCAGCAGTGCTTCAGGACTCTATGGCTACACCTTC.

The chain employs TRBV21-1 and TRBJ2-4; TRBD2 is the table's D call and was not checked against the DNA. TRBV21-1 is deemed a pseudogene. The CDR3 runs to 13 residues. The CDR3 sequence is CASSNQPGFLLVF. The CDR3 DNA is TGTGCCAGCAGCAACCAACCGGGATTTCTGTTGGTCTTC.

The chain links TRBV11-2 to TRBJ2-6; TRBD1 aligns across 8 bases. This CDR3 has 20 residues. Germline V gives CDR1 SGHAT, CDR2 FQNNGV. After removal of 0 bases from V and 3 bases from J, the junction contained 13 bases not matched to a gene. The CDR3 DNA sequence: TGTGCCAGCAGCTTAGATTATTTCGGGACAGGAGGCTATGGGGCCAACGTCCTGACTTTC. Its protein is CASSLDYFGTGGYGANVLTF.

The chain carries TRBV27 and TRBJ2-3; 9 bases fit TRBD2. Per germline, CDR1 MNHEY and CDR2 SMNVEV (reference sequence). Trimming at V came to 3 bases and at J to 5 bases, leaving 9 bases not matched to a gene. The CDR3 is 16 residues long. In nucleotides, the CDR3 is TGTGCCAGCAGTTTCGGTAGCGGGAGACGTGGAGATACGCAGTATTTT. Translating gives CASSFGSGRRGDTQYF.

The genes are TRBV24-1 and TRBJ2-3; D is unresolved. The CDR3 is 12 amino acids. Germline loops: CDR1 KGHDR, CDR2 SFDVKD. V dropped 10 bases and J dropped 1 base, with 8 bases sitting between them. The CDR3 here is CATRRGTDTQYF. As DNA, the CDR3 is TGTGCCACTAGAAGGGGCACAGATACGCAGTATTTT.

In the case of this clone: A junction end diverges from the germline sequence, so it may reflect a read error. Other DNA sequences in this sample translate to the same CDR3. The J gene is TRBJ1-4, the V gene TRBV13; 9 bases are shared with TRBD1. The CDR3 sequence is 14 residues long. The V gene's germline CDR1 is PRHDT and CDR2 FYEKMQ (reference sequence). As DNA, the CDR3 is TGTGCCAGCAGTCCGGACAGGGGACGGGAAAAACTATTTTTT. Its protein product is CASSPDRGREKLFF.

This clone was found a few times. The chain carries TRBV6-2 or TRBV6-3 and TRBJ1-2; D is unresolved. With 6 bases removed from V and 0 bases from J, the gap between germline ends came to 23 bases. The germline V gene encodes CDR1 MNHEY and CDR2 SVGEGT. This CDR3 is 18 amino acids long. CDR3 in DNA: TGTGCCAGCAGCCCTCTGGCTGGTAAAGGGCAAGCTAACTATGGCTACACCTTC. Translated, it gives CASSPLAGKGQANYGYTF.

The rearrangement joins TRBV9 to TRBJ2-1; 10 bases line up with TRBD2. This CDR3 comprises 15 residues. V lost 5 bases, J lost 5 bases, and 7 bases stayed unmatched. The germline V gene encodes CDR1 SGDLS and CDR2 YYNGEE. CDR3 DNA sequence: TGTGCCAGCAGTCCCACTAGCGGGAAGGACAATGAGCAGTTCTTC. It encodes CASSPTSGKDNEQFF. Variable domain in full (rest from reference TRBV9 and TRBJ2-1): DSGVTQTPKHLITATGQRVTLRCSPRSGDLSVYWYQQSLDQGLQFLIQYYNGEERAKGNILERFSAQQFPDLHSELNLSSLELGDSALYFCASSPTSGKDNEQFFGPGTRLTVL.

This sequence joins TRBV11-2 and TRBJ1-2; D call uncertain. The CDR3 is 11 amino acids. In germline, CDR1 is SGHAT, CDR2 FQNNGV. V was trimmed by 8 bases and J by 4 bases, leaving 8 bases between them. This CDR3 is CASPASYGYTF. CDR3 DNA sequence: TGTGCCAGCCCAGCCTCCTATGGCTACACCTTC.

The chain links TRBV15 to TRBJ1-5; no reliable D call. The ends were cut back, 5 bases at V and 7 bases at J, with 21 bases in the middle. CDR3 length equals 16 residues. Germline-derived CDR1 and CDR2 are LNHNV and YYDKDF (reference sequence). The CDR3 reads CATSGTERAVGQPQHF. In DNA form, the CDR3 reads TGTGCCACCAGCGGCACGGAGAGGGCGGTTGGACAGCCCCAGCATTTT.

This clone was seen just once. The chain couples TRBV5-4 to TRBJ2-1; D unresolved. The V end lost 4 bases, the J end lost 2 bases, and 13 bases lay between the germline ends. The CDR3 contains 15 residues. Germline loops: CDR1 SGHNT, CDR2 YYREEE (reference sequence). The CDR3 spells CASSLRPNPYNEQFF. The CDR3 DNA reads TGTGCCAGCAGCCTGAGACCCAACCCCTACAATGAGCAGTTCTTC.

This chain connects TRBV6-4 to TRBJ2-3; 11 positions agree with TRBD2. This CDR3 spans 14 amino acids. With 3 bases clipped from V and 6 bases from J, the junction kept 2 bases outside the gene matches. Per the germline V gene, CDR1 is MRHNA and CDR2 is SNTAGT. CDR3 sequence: CASSEGLAVDTQYF. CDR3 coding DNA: TGTGCCAGCAGTGAGGGACTAGCGGTCGATACGCAGTATTTT.

CDR3 DNA sequence: TGTGCCACCAAAGGGCCGGGCTCACCCCTCCACTTT. Its translation is CATKGPGSPLHF. This sequence joins TRBV24-1 and TRBJ1-6; no firm D call. From germline, CDR1 is KGHDR and CDR2 SFDVKD. The CDR3 covers 12 residues. V was shortened by 8 bases and J by 10 bases, with 11 bases between the two germline ends.

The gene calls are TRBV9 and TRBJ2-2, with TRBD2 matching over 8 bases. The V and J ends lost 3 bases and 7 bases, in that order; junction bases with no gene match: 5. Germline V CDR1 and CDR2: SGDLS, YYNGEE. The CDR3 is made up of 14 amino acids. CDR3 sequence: CASSAGTRYGELFF. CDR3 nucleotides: TGTGCCAGCAGCGCCGGGACTAGGTACGGGGAGCTGTTTTTT.

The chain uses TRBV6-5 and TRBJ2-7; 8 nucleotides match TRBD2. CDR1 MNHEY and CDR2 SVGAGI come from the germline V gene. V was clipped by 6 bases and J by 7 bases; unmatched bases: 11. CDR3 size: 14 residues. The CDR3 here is CASSRTSLGREQYF. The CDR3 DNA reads TGTGCCAGCAGCCGGACTAGCCTGGGTCGAGAGCAGTACTTC.

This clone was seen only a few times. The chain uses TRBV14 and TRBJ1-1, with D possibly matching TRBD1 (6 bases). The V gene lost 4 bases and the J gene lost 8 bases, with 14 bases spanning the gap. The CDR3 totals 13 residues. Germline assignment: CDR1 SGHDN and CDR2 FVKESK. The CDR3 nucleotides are TGTGCCAGCAGCCCCACAGGGCTCCGGGAAGCTTTCTTT. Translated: CASSPTGLREAFF.

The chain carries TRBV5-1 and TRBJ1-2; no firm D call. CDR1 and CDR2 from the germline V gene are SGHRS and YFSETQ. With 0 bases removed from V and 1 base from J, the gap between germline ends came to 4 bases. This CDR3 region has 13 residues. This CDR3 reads CASSLGYNYGYTF. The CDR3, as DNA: TGCGCCAGCAGCTTGGGCTATAACTATGGCTACACCTTC.

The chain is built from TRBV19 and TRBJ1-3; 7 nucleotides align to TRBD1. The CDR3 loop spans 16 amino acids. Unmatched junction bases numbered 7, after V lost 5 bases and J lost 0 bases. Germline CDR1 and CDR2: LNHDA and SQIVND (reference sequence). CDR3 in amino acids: CASSPRDSPSGNTIYF. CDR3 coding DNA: TGTGCCAGTAGTCCCCGGGACAGTCCCTCTGGAAACACCATATATTTT.

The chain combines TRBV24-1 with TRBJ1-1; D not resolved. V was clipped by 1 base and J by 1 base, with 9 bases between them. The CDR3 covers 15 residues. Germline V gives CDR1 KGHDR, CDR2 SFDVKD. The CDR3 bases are TGTGCCACCAGTGATTTATGGCAGAAGAACACTGAAGCTTTCTTT. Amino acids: CATSDLWQKNTEAFF.

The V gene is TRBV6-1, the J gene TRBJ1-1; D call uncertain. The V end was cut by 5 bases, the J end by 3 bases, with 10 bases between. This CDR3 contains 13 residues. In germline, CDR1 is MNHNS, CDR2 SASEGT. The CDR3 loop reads CASSLMGYTEAFF. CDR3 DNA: TGTGCCAGCAGTTTAATGGGTTACACTGAAGCTTTCTTT.

The CDR3 sequence: CASSWENYGYTF. Here the CDR3 DNA reads TGCGCCAGCAGCTGGGAAAACTATGGCTACACCTTC. V usage is TRBV5-1 and J usage is TRBJ1-2; D not certain. CDR1 SGHRS and CDR2 YFSETQ come from the germline V gene. V dropped 3 bases and J dropped 2 bases, with 5 bases sitting between them. The CDR3 is 12 amino acids. Based on the CDR3 plus reference TRBV5-1 and TRBJ1-2, the full variable domain is KAGVTQTPRYLIKTRGQQVTLSCSPISGHRSVSWYQQTPGQGLQFLFEYFSETQRNKGNFPGRFSGRQFSNSRSEMNVSTLELGDSALYLCASSWENYGYTFGSGTRLTVV.

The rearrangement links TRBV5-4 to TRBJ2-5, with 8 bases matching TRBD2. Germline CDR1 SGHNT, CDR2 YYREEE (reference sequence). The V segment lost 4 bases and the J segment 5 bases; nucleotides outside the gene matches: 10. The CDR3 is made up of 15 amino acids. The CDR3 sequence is CASSIKGLGGETQYF. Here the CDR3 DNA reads TGTGCCAGCAGCATAAAGGGACTAGGCGGGGAGACCCAGTACTTC.

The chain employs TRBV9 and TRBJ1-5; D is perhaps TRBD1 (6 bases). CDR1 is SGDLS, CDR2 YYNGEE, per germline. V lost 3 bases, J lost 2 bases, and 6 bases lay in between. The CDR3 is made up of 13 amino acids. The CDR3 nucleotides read TGTGCCAGCAGCGGACAGGGCAATCAGCCCCAGCATTTT. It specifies CASSGQGNQPQHF.

The CDR3 DNA is TGTGCCAGTAGTATAGACACCGGGACAGGGGAGACCCAGTACTTC. Translating gives CASSIDTGTGETQYF. V is TRBV19 and J is TRBJ2-5; 9 bases fit TRBD1. The germline V gene has CDR1 LNHDA and CDR2 SQIVND (reference sequence). The CDR3 runs to 15 residues. With V trimmed by 0 bases and J by 5 bases, 4 bases remained unmatched.

CDR3: CASGTKYTQYF. The CDR3 bases are TGTGCCAGCGGGACAAAATATACGCAGTATTTT. The gene calls are TRBV12-3 or TRBV12-4 and TRBJ2-3; TRBD1 is a possible D gene (6 bases). Trimming stripped 8 bases from V and 7 bases from J, with 10 bases between. This CDR3 has 11 residues.

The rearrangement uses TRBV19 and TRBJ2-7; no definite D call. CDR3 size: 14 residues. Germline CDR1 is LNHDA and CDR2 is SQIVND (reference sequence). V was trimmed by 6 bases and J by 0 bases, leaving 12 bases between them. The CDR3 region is CASRPTVSSYEQYF. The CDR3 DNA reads TGTGCCAGTAGGCCGACGGTGAGCTCCTACGAGCAGTACTTC.

CDR3 region: CASSEGQGNQPQHF. CDR3 sequence (DNA): TGTGCCAGCAGTGAGGGGCAGGGCAATCAGCCCCAGCATTTT. The V gene is TRBV2, the J gene TRBJ1-5; maybe TRBD1 (5 bases). The CDR3 is 14 amino acids. Trimming removed 3 bases at V and 2 bases at J, with 8 bases between. CDR1 SNHLY and CDR2 FYNNEI come from the germline V gene.